A selection of T cell receptor beta chains follows, all from one sample in a study of T cells in pancreatic ductal adenocarcinoma. Repertoires were generated with immunoSEQ multiplex PCR, while TCRdb's copy carries only in-frame clones and drops some. The sample yields 97,000 or so clones, roughly 96% seen once. Sequenced material: PBMCs. All receptors derive from a human donor with pancreatic ductal adenocarcinoma. CDR3s include the opening cysteine and the closing phenylalanine or tryptophan. D genes are given only for firm matches. Clone size is shown for a subset of rows, as once, few, many or a class of expanded clone.

V gene	J gene	D gene	clone size	CDR3 protein	CDR3 DNA
TRBV15	TRBJ2-7	TRBD2	once	CATSRDLDGTIYEQYF	TGTGCCACCAGCAGAGACTTGGACGGGACTATCTACGAGCAGTACTTC
TRBV30	TRBJ2-7	TRBD1	.	CAWWTGSPYEQYF	TGTGCCTGGTGGACAGGAAGCCCCTACGAGCAGTACTTC
TRBV10-3	TRBJ2-7	TRBD1	.	CAISRDRADSYEQYF	TGTGCCATCAGTAGGGACAGGGCAGACTCCTACGAGCAGTACTTC
TRBV30	TRBJ2-7	.	.	CAWSTGSYEQYF	TGTGCCTGGAGCACGGGTTCTTACGAGCAGTACTTC
TRBV6-5	TRBJ2-7	TRBD2	.	CASRSQAGTPYEQYF	TGTGCCAGCAGAAGCCAAGCGGGAACTCCCTACGAGCAGTACTTC
TRBV28	TRBJ2-1	.	.	CASNTGSENKFF	TGTGCCAGCAATACCGGGTCCGAAAACAAGTTCTTC
TRBV5-4	TRBJ2-5	.	.	CASSLDRGETQYF	TGTGCCAGCAGCTTGGATCGAGGGGAGACCCAGTACTTC
TRBV13	TRBJ2-7	TRBD2	.	CASSLRGGSQYEQYF	TGTGCCAGCAGCTTAAGGGGCGGGAGTCAATACGAGCAGTACTTC
TRBV27	TRBJ2-7	TRBD2	.	CASRTSERGSYEQYF	TGTGCCAGCAGGACCTCTGAGCGGGGGTCCTACGAGCAGTACTTC
TRBV5-1	TRBJ2-1	TRBD2	.	CASSFLIAGVNYNEQFF	TGCGCCAGCAGCTTTCTAATAGCGGGAGTAAACTACAATGAGCAGTTCTTC
TRBV2	TRBJ1-4	.	.	CASSPIYSSNEKLFF	TGTGCCAGCAGCCCAATTTACAGTTCTAATGAAAAACTGTTTTTT
TRBV7-2	TRBJ2-5	.	.	CASSPYGKETQYF	TGTGCCAGCAGTCCCTACGGGAAAGAGACCCAGTACTTC
TRBV5-1	TRBJ2-5	TRBD2	.	CASSLVAGGYQETQYF	TGCGCCAGCAGCTTGGTGGCGGGAGGGTACCAAGAGACCCAGTACTTC
TRBV25-1	TRBJ2-3	TRBD1	.	CASSDQTGGTDTQYF	TGTGCCAGCAGTGATCAAACAGGGGGCACAGATACGCAGTATTTT
TRBV28	TRBJ1-2	.	.	CASSLWGPNYGYTF	TGTGCCAGCAGTTTATGGGGCCCTAACTATGGCTACACCTTC
TRBV13	TRBJ2-7	TRBD2	.	CASSLMAGVTGEQYF	TGTGCCAGCAGCTTAATGGCGGGAGTAACCGGCGAGCAGTACTTC
TRBV28	TRBJ1-4	.	once	CASRPRGATNEKLFF	TGTGCCAGCAGACCCCGGGGGGCAACTAATGAAAAACTGTTTTTT